This T cell receptor beta chain came from a study of CD8 T cells in ankylosing spondylitis. The V end lost 0 bases, the J end lost 7 bases, and 10 bases lay between the germline ends. The CDR3 length is 14 residues. Germline CDR1 is LGHDT and CDR2 is YNNKEL (reference sequence). Study results and caveats: Among TCR beta sequences, a motif of several highly homologous variants appeared characteristic of ankylosing spondylitis blood. Matched synovial fluid from ankylosing spondylitis patients was reported to be enriched for disease-linked clones. Disease-linked clones were found to be CD8+ and relatively rare in peripheral blood.

Points on this clonotype: Its antigen is as yet unknown. A read error may explain this, as a much larger clone is one base away. This is likely a read error, given that the CDR3 carries no conserved phenylalanine or tryptophan at its end.

TCRdb recomputed calls from the 5' RACE reads with MiXCR, one row per CDR3 protein. Found here are some 250,000 distinct CDR3 sequences, about 11% of them singletons; the top ten hold around 7%. Sequencing was done on a sample of blood, either unsorted or a sorted T cell fraction (not recorded which). The source is a male donor with ankylosing spondylitis or in good health (not recorded which). This chain connects TRBV3-1 to TRBJ1-3, with D unresolved. The CDR3 coding sequence is TGTGCCAGCAGCCAAGATCAGGCAGGCAACACCATATATTTA. Translated, it gives CASSQDQAGNTIYL.